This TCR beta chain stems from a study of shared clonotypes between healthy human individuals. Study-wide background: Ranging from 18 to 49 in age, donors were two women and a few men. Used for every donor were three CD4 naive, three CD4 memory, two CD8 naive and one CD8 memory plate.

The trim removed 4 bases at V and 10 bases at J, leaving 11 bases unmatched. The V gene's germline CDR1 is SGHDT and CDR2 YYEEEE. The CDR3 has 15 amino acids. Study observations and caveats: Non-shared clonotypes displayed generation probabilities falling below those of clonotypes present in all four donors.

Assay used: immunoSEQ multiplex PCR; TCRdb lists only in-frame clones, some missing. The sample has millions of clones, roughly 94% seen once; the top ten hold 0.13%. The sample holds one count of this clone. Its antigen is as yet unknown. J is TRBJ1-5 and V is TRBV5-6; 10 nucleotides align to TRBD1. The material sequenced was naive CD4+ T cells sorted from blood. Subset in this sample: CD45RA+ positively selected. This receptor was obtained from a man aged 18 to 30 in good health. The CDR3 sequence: CASSLGDRGMKPQHF. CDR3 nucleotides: TGTGCCAGCAGCCTCGGGGACAGGGGAATGAAACCCCAGCATTTT.